What follows describes a single TCR beta chain. Antigen unknown. The assay was immunoSEQ multiplex PCR, and TCRdb's table has in-frame clones only and misses some. The sample lists tens of thousands of clones; 84% were seen once. At cycle 4 day 1, cycle 7 day 1, and baseline, blood was sampled. After removal of 5 bases from V and 0 bases from J, the junction contained 12 bases not matched to a gene. This CDR3 region has 18 residues. From germline, CDR1 is MDHEN and CDR2 SYDVKM. This record comes from a study of OX40 agonist ivuxolimab in advanced cancers. Study as a whole: Patients were infused with ivuxolimab every 2 weeks at 0.01 to 10 mg/kg. Study conclusions and caveats: More expanded clones were found, on average, in CD8+ than in CD4+ T cells.

The V and J genes are TRBV28 and TRBJ1-2, with TRBD1 identical over 10 bases. The receptor was derived from an adult with an advanced solid tumor such as melanoma, head and neck, liver or kidney cancer. The sample in question was CD4+ or CD8+ T cells sorted from blood, obtained in a trial of the OX40 agonist ivuxolimab. CDR3 nucleotides: TGTGCCAGCAGTCCAGAGACAGGGGGCAGATCCGCTAACTATGGCTACACCTTC. Protein product: CASSPETGGRSANYGYTF.